These 32 T cell receptor beta chains came from one sample sequenced in a study of T cell repertoires in cytomegalovirus infection. TCRdb used MiXCR to reprocess the reads, holding one entry per CDR3 protein. The sample consists of 750,000 to 950,000 distinct CDR3 sequences, 29% of them appearing once. These receptors have no known antigen. The sample consisted of cultured CD8+ T cells from PBMCs, taken from culture after CMV antigen stimulation. Receptor source: a human donor in good health (CMV status not recorded). Some clones in this sample may be carry-over from other donors' samples.

A few counts support this clonotype. The chain joins TRBV27 to TRBJ2-1; D might be TRBD1 or TRBD2, each matching 5 bases. The CDR3 consists of 13 residues. Looked up from germline, CDR1 is MNHEY and CDR2 is SMNVEV (reference sequence). Trimming stripped 3 bases from V and 10 bases from J, with 13 bases between. The CDR3 DNA sequence: TGTGCCAGCAGTTTCCTCGGGGCGAGGGAGCAGTTCTTC. Amino acid sequence: CASSFLGAREQFF.

This clonotype has more than one count but fewer than ten. The rearrangement links TRBV7-6 to TRBJ1-5; unclear D gene. V was trimmed by 6 bases and J by 5 bases, leaving 8 bases between them. The V gene's germline CDR1 is SGHVS and CDR2 FNYEAQ. The CDR3 spans 12 residues. The CDR3 DNA reads as TGTGCCAGCAGATCGGGTGATCAGCCCCAGCATTTT. Encoded protein: CASRSGDQPQHF.

The gene calls are TRBV2 and TRBJ2-1; 11 nucleotides agree with TRBD1. This CDR3 region has 16 residues. Germline CDR1 SNHLY, CDR2 FYNNEI. V trimming: 1 base; J trimming: 5 bases; junction bases outside the gene matches: 4. Written as DNA, the CDR3 is TGTGCCAGCAGTGAAGAGGGGACAGGGGGGGACAATGAGCAGTTCTTC. Protein sequence: CASSEEGTGGDNEQFF.

The chain uses TRBV4-1 and TRBJ1-2; D is unresolved. The ends were cut back, 0 bases at V and 6 bases at J, with 11 bases in the middle. Germline V gene lookup returns CDR1 MGHRA and CDR2 YSYEKL. CDR3 size: 14 residues. The CDR3 sequence is CASSQDGRRDGYTF. In DNA, the CDR3 is TGCGCCAGCAGCCAAGATGGACGGCGGGATGGCTACACCTTC.

The gene calls are TRBV28 and TRBJ1-2; 7 positions match TRBD1. Unmatched junction bases numbered 11, after V lost 7 bases and J lost 3 bases. The CDR3 extends over 15 amino acids. CDR1 MDHEN and CDR2 SYDVKM come from the germline V gene. The CDR3 nucleotides read TGTGCCAGCACCCTGTTTTCCGACAGGGACTATGGCTACACCTTC. This sequence encodes CASTLFSDRDYGYTF.

The sample holds many counts of this clonotype. The chain joins TRBV7-6 to TRBJ1-5, with D unclear. V dropped 5 bases and J dropped 3 bases, with 14 bases sitting between them. Germline CDR1 SGHVS, CDR2 FNYEAQ. This CDR3 contains 15 residues. CDR3 residues: CASSQAWGNNQPQHF. The CDR3 DNA reads as TGTGCCAGCAGCCAAGCATGGGGTAACAATCAGCCCCAGCATTTT.

V and J are TRBV5-4 and TRBJ2-2; tentatively, D is TRBD2 (5 bases). Trimming cost V 4 bases and J 10 bases, with 17 bases left between them. This CDR3 comprises 14 residues. CDR1 is SGHNT, CDR2 YYREEE, per germline (reference sequence). The CDR3, as DNA: TGTGCCAGCAGCGTGGGAGAGGGCTTCATGGAGCTGTTTTTT. Translating it yields CASSVGEGFMELFF. Complete variable domain (other parts from reference TRBV5-4 and TRBJ2-2): ETGVTQSPTHLIKTRGQQVTLRCSSQSGHNTVSWYQQALGQGPQFIFQYYREEENGRGNFPPRFSGLQFPNYSSELNVNALELDDSALYLCASSVGEGFMELFFGEGSRLTVL.

The chain combines TRBV4-3 with TRBJ2-3; D is undetermined. Germline V gives CDR1 LGHNA, CDR2 YSLEER. The CDR3 has 17 amino acids. Trimming pared 2 bases from V and 2 bases from J, leaving 17 bases between. CDR3 protein: CASSQSEGHYSTDTQYF. For the CDR3, the DNA is TGCGCCAGCAGCCAATCAGAAGGGCACTATTCCACAGATACGCAGTATTTT.

This clonotype was seen more than once but under ten times. The chain carries TRBV29-1 and TRBJ1-5; D may be TRBD1 (5 bases). The germline V gene has CDR1 SQVTM and CDR2 ANQGSEA. With 0 bases removed from V and 3 bases from J, the gap between germline ends came to 12 bases. CDR3 length: 15 residues. The CDR3 loop reads CSVEDDGAPNQPQHF. CDR3 sequence (DNA): TGCAGCGTTGAAGACGATGGGGCCCCCAATCAGCCCCAGCATTTT.

This chain uses TRBV11-1 with TRBJ2-1; D is perhaps TRBD2 (6 bases). The CDR3 extends over 15 amino acids. Germline assignment: CDR1 SGHAT and CDR2 FQDESV (reference sequence). Deletions cut 5 bases from V and 2 bases from J, with 13 bases between. CDR3 nucleotides: TGTGCCAGCAGCAACGTAGCGGCTACCTACAATGAGCAGTTCTTC. This sequence encodes CASSNVAATYNEQFF.

This clonotype was recorded at least ten times. V is TRBV7-9 and J is TRBJ2-1; 7 bases agree with TRBD1. The CDR3 contains 12 residues. Germline V lookup: CDR1 SEHNR, CDR2 FQNEAQ (reference sequence). V lost 0 bases to trimming and J lost 10 bases; unmatched junction nucleotides: 0. The CDR3 here is CASSLADREQFF. The CDR3 DNA reads as TGTGCCAGCAGCTTAGCGGACAGGGAGCAGTTCTTC.

This sequence joins TRBV28 and TRBJ2-5; D remains unclear. Germline assignment: CDR1 MDHEN and CDR2 SYDVKM. V lost 3 bases and J lost 0, with 8 bases in between. The CDR3 has 14 residues. The CDR3 is CASSLRRHQETQYF. For the CDR3, the DNA is TGTGCCAGCAGTTTGCGGCGGCACCAAGAGACCCAGTACTTC.

Concerning this clonotype: A junction end diverges from the germline sequence, so it may reflect a read error. The chain employs TRBV6-5 and TRBJ2-2; D perhaps matches TRBD2 (6 bases). This CDR3 region has 15 residues. Looked up from germline, CDR1 is MNHEY and CDR2 is SVGAGI. CDR3 loop: CANSYSRGGTGELFF. CDR3 DNA: TGTGCCAACAGTTACTCCCGGGGAGGCACCGGGGAGCTGTTTTTT.

This clonotype appeared a few times. The chain uses TRBV19 and TRBJ2-7; D is unclear. This CDR3 is 14 amino acids long. The V gene's germline CDR1 is LNHDA and CDR2 SQIVND (reference sequence). Trimming left V 4 bases short and J 0 bases short, with 10 bases between. CDR3 region: CASSRLGNSYEQYF. The CDR3 DNA reads as TGTGCCAGTAGTAGGTTAGGAAACTCCTACGAGCAGTACTTC.

This clonotype was seen a few times. The chain carries TRBV12-3 or TRBV12-4 and TRBJ1-1; TRBD1 is a possible D gene (5 bases). V shed 7 bases and J shed 3 bases, with 18 bases lying between them. The CDR3 totals 15 residues. This CDR3 reads CASKPGGLGDTEAFF. The CDR3, as DNA: TGTGCCAGCAAACCGGGGGGTCTGGGGGACACTGAAGCTTTCTTT.

This sequence joins TRBV7-2 and TRBJ2-5; the match to TRBD1 covers 11 bases. Per germline, CDR1 SGHTA and CDR2 FQGNSA. The length of the CDR3 is 15 residues. Trimming removed 5 bases from V and 6 bases from J; junction bases left unmatched: 8. CDR3 bases: TGTGCCAGCAGCCCGGGACAGGGGGTGCGACAGACCCAGTACTTC. This gives the protein CASSPGQGVRQTQYF.

This clonotype was counted a few times. The chain's CDR3 is CASSLDRVGNQPQHF. CDR3 sequence (DNA): TGTGCCAGCAGCTTAGACAGGGTAGGCAATCAGCCCCAGCATTTT. The chain has TRBV7-9 and TRBJ1-5, with D perhaps matching TRBD1 (6 bases). Germline values: CDR1 SEHNR, CDR2 FQNEAQ (reference sequence). CDR3 length: 15 residues. V lost 1 base to trimming and J lost 2 bases, with 9 bases between them.

The rearrangement joins TRBV19 to TRBJ2-6; unclear D gene. Germline CDR1 reads LNHDA; CDR2 reads SQIVND (reference sequence). Trimming took off 1 base at V and 0 bases at J, with 7 bases between the two ends. The CDR3 length is 16 residues. This CDR3 reads CASSIGGLSGANVLTF. The CDR3 bases are TGTGCCAGTAGTATAGGAGGTCTCTCTGGGGCCAACGTCCTGACTTTC. Full variable domain (remainder filled in from reference TRBV19 and TRBJ2-6): DGGITQSPKYLFRKEGQNVTLSCEQNLNHDAMYWYRQDPGQGLRLIYYSQIVNDFQKGDIAEGYSVSREKKESFPLTVTSAQKNPTAFYLCASSIGGLSGANVLTFGAGSRLTVL.

This clonotype was found a few times. The V gene is TRBV7-8, the J gene TRBJ2-7, with D perhaps matching TRBD2 (6 bases). V lost 6 bases and J lost 3, with 18 bases in between. This CDR3 has 15 amino acids. CDR1 and CDR2 from the germline V gene are SGHVS and FQNEAQ. The CDR3 DNA sequence: TGTGCCAGCAGTGGTGGGCGGGGATTCTACTACGAGCAGTACTTC. This translates into CASSGGRGFYYEQYF. The whole variable domain, remainder taken from reference TRBV7-8 and TRBJ2-7, is GAGVSQSPRYKVAKRGQDVALRCDPISGHVSLFWYQQALGQGPEFLTYFQNEAQLDKSGLPSDRFFAERPEGSVSTLKIQRTQQEDSAVYLCASSGGRGFYYEQYFGPGTRLTVT.

The chain recombines TRBV24-1 with TRBJ2-1, with D possibly TRBD1 on 6 matching bases. V was cut by 3 bases and J by 5 bases, with 22 bases left in between. CDR3 length: 18 amino acids. CDR1 and CDR2 from the germline V gene are KGHDR and SFDVKD. The CDR3 nucleotides are TGTGCCACCAGTGATCCTGCAGGGGCGCGTCAATTGGACAATGAGCAGTTCTTC. Translating gives CATSDPAGARQLDNEQFF.

At least ten counts were recorded for this clonotype. The genes are TRBV7-2 and TRBJ2-3; 12 bases map to TRBD2. Trimming took 5 bases from V and 5 from J; bases not matched to a gene: 8. Germline CDR1 is SGHTA and CDR2 is FQGNSA. The CDR3 is 16 amino acids. The CDR3: CASSITSGGPRDTQYF. The CDR3 nucleotides are TGTGCCAGCAGCATCACTAGCGGGGGGCCCCGAGATACGCAGTATTTT.

In its sample, this clonotype was seen a few times. The rearrangement uses TRBV27 and TRBJ2-7; 8 bases fit TRBD1. V gave up 5 bases and J gave up 4 bases; unmatched junction bases: 13. CDR1 is MNHEY, CDR2 SMNVEV, per germline (reference sequence). The CDR3 has 16 residues. The DNA of the CDR3 is TGTGCCAGCAGTCTTATTGCCGGGACAGGTTTTTACGAGCAGTACTTC. It is translated as CASSLIAGTGFYEQYF.

The V call is TRBV6-8, the J call TRBJ2-5, with D possibly TRBD2 on 6 matching bases. V was trimmed by 4 bases and J by 2 bases, leaving 14 bases between them. This CDR3 is built from 15 residues. CDR1 and CDR2 (germline): MNHGY, SAAAGT. CDR3: CASSLDGTQQETQYF. The CDR3 nucleotides are TGTGCCAGCAGTTTAGATGGGACTCAACAAGAGACCCAGTACTTC.

This clonotype was found a few times. This chain links TRBV6-1 with TRBJ2-7, with D hard to call. Per the germline V gene, CDR1 is MNHNS and CDR2 is SASEGT. V dropped 6 bases and J dropped 2 bases, with 8 bases sitting between them. The CDR3 is made up of 12 amino acids. CDR3 amino acids: CASRERTYEQYV. The CDR3 coding sequence is TGTGCCAGCAGGGAGAGGACCTACGAGCAGTACGTC.

As DNA, the CDR3 is TGTGCCACGGCCCCGGGGGACCAGGCAGATACGCAGTATTTT. It is translated as CATAPGDQADTQYF. The chain has TRBV10-3 and TRBJ2-3; possibly TRBD2 for D (6 bases). The CDR3 loop spans 14 amino acids. Germline CDR1 reads ENHRY; CDR2 reads SYGVKD. The germline V and J ends were trimmed by 10 bases and 4 bases, with 18 bases remaining between them.

The rearrangement links TRBV20-1 to TRBJ2-5; the D gene is possibly TRBD2 (5 bases). Germline loops: CDR1 DFQATT, CDR2 SNEGSKA (reference sequence). The CDR3 sequence is 17 residues long. Trimming stripped 4 bases from V and 1 base from J, with 22 bases between. The CDR3 region has the DNA TGCAGTGCTACACCTAACGCGCAAAGCGGATTCCAAGAGACCCAGTACTTC. This gives the protein CSATPNAQSGFQETQYF.

This clonotype showed up just a few times. The V and J genes are TRBV28 and TRBJ1-2; the D gene is possibly TRBD1 (6 bases). CDR1 and CDR2 (germline): MDHEN, SYDVKM. Deletions cut 6 bases from V and 4 bases from J, with 27 bases between. This CDR3 contains 18 residues. CDR3 nucleotide sequence: TGTGCCAGCAGCGGGGGGGACACCAGAACCCAACCTACCTATGGCTACACCTTC. Translation: CASSGGDTRTQPTYGYTF.

V gene TRBV29-1 combines with J gene TRBJ2-6; 11 bases are a match to TRBD2. This CDR3 is built from 18 residues. Germline assignment: CDR1 SQVTM and CDR2 ANQGSEA. V was pared by 5 bases and J by 1 base, with 10 bases of the junction left unmatched. The DNA for the CDR3 is TGCAGCGTTTTCCCTGGACTAGCGGGTTCTTCTGGGGCCAACGTCCTGACTTTC. This sequence encodes CSVFPGLAGSSGANVLTF.

This clonotype was seen only a few times. The V and J genes are TRBV10-3 and TRBJ2-3; D is unresolved. V lost 2 bases to trimming and J lost 3 bases, with 18 bases between them. The CDR3 sequence is 17 residues long. Germline-derived CDR1 and CDR2 are ENHRY and SYGVKD. Written as DNA, the CDR3 is TGTGCCATCAGTGAGGGAACGGACCTTCGACCGACAGATACGCAGTATTTT. It codes for CAISEGTDLRPTDTQYF.

This clonotype has just a few counts. The chain uses TRBV7-9 and TRBJ2-3; 7 bases align to TRBD2. The CDR3 is 16 residues long. The V segment lost 1 base and the J segment 0 bases; nucleotides outside the gene matches: 4. Per germline, CDR1 SEHNR and CDR2 FQNEAQ (reference sequence). The CDR3 DNA reads TGTGCCAGCAGCTTAGGGCCCGGGGGGAGCACAGATACGCAGTATTTT. This translates into CASSLGPGGSTDTQYF.

This chain links TRBV29-1 with TRBJ2-3, with D unresolved. This CDR3 region has 13 residues. CDR1 and CDR2 (germline): SQVTM, ANQGSEA. Trimming stripped 3 bases from V and 1 base from J, with 8 bases between. CDR3 amino acids: CSVDGQGTDTQYF. The DNA of the CDR3 is TGCAGCGTTGATGGGCAGGGCACAGATACGCAGTATTTT.

V is TRBV6-5 and J is TRBJ2-7; D remains unclear. CDR3 length: 13 residues. The V and J ends lost 0 bases and 6 bases respectively, with 9 bases between them. Per the germline V gene, CDR1 is MNHEY and CDR2 is SVGAGI. The CDR3 sequence: CASSYSIESEQYV. The CDR3 DNA follows: TGTGCCAGCAGTTACTCGATTGAGAGCGAGCAGTACGTC.